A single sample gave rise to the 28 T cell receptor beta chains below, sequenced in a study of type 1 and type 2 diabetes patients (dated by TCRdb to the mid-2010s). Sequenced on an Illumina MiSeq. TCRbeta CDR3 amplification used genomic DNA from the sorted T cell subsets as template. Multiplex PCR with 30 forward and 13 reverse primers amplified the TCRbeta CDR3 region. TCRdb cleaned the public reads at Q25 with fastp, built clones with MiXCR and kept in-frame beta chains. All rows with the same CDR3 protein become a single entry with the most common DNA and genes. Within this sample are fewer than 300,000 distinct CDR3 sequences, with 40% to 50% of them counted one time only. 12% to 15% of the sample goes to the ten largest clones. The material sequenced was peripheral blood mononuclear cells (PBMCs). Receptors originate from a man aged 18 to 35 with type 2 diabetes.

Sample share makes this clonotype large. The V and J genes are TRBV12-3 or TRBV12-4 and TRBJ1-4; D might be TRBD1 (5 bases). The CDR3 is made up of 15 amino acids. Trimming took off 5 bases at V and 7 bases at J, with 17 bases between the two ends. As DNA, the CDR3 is TGTGCCAGCAGTCTAGGGACCGGGTCGACTGAAAAACTGTTTTTT. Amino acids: CASSLGTGSTEKLFF.

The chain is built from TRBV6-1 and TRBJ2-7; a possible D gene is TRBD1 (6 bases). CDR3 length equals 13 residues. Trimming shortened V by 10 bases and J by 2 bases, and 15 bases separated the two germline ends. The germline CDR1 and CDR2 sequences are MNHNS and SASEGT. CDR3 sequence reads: CAITGDNTYEQYF. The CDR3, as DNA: TGTGCCATCACCGGGGACAACACCTACGAGCAGTACTTC.

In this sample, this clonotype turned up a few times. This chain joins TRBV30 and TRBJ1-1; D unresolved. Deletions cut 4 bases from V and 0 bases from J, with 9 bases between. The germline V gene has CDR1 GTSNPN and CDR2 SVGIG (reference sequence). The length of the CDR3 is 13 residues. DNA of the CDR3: TGTGCCTGGAAATATCAGGTGAACACTGAAGCTTTCTTT. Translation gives CAWKYQVNTEAFF.

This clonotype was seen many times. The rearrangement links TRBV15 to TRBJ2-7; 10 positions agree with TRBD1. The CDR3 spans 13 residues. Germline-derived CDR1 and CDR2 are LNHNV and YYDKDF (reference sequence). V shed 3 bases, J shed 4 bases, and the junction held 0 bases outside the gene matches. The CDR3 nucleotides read TGTGCCACCAGCAGGGACAGGGGGTACGAGCAGTACTTC. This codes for CATSRDRGYEQYF.

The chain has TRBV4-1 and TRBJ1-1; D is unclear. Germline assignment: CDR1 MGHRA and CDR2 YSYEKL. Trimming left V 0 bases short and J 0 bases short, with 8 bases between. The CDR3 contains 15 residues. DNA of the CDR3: TGCGCCAGCAGCCAAGAGGAGGGAATGAACACTGAAGCTTTCTTT. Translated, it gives CASSQEEGMNTEAFF.

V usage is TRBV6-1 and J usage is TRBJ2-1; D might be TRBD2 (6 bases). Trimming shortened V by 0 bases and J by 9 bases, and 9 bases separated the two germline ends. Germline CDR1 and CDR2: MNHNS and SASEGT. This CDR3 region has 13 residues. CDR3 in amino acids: CASSEAVGGEQFF. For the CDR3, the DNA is TGTGCCAGCAGTGAAGCAGTGGGGGGTGAGCAGTTCTTC.

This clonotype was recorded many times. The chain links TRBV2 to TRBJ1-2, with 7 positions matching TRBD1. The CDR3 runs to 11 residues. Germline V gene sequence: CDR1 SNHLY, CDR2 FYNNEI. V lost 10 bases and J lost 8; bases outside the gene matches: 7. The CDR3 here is CANETGHGYTF. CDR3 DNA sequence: TGTGCCAACGAGACAGGGCACGGCTACACCTTC.

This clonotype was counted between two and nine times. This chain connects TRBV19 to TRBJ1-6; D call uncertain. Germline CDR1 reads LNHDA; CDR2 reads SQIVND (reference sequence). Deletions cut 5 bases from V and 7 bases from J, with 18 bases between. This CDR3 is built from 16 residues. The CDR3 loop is CASSPDLRGLNSPLHF. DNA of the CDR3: TGTGCCAGTAGTCCGGACCTTCGGGGATTAAATTCACCCCTCCACTTT.

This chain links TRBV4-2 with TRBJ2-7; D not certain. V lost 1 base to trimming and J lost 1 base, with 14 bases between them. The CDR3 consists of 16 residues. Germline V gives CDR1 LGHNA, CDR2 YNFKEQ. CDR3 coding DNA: TGTGCCAGCAGCCAAGCCTTGGACCGACAATCCTACGAGCAGTACTTC. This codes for CASSQALDRQSYEQYF.

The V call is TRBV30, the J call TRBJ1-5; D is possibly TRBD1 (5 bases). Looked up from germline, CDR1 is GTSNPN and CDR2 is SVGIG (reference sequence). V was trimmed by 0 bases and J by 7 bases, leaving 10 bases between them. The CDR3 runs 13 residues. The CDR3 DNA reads TGTGCCTGGAGTGTAACGGGGCAGCAGCCCCAGCATTTT. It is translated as CAWSVTGQQPQHF.

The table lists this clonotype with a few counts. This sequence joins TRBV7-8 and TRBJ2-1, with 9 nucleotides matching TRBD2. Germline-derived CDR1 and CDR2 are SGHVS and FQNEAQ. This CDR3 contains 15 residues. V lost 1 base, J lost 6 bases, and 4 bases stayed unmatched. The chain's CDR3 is CASSLGGRALNEQFF. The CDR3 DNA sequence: TGTGCCAGCAGCTTAGGCGGGAGGGCCCTCAATGAGCAGTTCTTC.

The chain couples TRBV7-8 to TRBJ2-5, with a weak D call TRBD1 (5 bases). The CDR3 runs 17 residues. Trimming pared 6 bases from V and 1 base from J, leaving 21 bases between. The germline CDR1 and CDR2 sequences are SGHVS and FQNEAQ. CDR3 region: CASSYSYDIGAQETQYF. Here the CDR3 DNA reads TGTGCCAGCAGTTACTCTTATGACATAGGGGCCCAAGAGACCCAGTACTTC.

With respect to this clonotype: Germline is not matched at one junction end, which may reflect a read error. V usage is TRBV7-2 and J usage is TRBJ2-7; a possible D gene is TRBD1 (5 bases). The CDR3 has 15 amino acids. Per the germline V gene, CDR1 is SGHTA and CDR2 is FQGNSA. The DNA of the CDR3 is TGTGACAGCACCTTGAATAGGGGTTCTGTGTACGAGCAGTACTTC. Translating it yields CDSTLNRGSVYEQYF.

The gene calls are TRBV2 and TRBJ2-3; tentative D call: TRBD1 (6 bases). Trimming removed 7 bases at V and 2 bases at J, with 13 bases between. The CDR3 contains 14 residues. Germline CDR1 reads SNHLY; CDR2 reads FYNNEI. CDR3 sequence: CASKVGDNTDTQYF. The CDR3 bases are TGTGCCAGCAAGGTTGGGGACAACACAGATACGCAGTATTTT.

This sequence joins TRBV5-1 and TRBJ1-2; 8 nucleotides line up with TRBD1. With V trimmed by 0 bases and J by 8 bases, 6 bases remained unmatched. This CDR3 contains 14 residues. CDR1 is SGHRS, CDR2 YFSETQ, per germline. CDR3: CASSLGQGARGYTF. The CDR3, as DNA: TGCGCCAGCAGCTTGGGGCAGGGGGCGCGGGGCTACACCTTC.

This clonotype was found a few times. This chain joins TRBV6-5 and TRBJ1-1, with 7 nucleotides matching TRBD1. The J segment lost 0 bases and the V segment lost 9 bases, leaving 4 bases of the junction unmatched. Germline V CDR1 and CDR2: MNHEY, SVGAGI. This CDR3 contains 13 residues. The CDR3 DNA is TGTGCCAGTACGACAGGGTTGAACACTGAAGCTTTCTTT. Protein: CASTTGLNTEAFF.

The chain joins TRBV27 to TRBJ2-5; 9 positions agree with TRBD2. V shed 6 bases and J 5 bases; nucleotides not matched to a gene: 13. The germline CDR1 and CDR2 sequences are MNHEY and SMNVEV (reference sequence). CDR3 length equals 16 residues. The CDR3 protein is CASSITVAGVGETQYF. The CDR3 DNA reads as TGTGCCAGCAGCATCACCGTAGCGGGAGTTGGGGAGACCCAGTACTTC.

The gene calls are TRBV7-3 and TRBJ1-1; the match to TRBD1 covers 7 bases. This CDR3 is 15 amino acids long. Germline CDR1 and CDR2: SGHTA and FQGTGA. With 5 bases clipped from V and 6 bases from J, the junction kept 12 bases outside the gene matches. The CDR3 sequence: CASSPLARGESEAFF. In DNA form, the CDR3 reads TGTGCCAGCAGCCCTCTCGCCAGGGGGGAATCTGAAGCTTTCTTT.

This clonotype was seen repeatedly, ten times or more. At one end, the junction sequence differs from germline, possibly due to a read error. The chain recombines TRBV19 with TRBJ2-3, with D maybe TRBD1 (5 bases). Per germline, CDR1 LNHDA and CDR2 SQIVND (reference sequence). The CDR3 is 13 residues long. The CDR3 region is CASSGQGTDTQYF. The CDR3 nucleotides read TGCGCCAGCAGTGGTCAGGGTACAGATACGCAGTATTTT.

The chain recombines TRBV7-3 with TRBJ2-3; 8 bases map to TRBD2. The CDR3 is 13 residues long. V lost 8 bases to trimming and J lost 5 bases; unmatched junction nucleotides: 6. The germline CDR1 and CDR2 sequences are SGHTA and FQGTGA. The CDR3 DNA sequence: TGTGCCAGCTCAGCGGGAGCCAGAGATACGCAGTATTTT. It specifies CASSAGARDTQYF.

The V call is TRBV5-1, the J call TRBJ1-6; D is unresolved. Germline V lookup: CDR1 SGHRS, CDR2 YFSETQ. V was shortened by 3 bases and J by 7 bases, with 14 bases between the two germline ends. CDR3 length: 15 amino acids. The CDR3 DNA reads TGCGCCAGCAGCTCCGATGCCGGGAGGAATTCACCCCTCCACTTT. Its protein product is CASSSDAGRNSPLHF.

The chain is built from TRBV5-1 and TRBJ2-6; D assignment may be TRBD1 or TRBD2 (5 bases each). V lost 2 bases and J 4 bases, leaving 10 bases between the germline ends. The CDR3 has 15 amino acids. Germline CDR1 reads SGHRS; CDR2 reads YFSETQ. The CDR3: CASSFGARGANVLTF. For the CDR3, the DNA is TGCGCCAGCAGCTTCGGGGCTCGAGGGGCCAACGTCCTGACTTTC.

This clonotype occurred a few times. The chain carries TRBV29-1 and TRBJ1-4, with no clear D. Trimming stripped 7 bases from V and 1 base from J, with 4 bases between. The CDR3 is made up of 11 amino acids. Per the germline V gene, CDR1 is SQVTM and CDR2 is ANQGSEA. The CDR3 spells CSGLTNEKLFF. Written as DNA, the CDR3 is TGCAGCGGATTAACTAATGAAAAACTGTTTTTT.

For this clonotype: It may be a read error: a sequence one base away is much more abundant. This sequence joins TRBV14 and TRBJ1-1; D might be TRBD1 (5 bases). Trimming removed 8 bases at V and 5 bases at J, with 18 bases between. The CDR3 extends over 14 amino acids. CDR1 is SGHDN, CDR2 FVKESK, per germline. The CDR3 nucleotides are TGTGCCAGCGGCCTAGGGGTTTCGGGAACTGAAGCTTTCTTT. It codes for CASGLGVSGTEAFF.

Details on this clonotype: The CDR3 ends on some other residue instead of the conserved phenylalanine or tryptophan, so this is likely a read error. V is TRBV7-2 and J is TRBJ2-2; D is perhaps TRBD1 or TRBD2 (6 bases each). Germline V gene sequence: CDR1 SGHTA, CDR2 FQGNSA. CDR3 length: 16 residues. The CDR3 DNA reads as TGCGCCAGCAGCCAAGACTCTCGGGGGCCAACCGGGGAGCTGTTTCTT. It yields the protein CASSQDSRGPTGELFL.

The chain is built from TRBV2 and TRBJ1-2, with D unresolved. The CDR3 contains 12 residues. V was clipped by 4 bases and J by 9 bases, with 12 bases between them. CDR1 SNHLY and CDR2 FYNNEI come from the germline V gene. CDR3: CASSGAQESYTF. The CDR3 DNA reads TGTGCCAGCAGTGGAGCGCAGGAGAGCTACACCTTC.

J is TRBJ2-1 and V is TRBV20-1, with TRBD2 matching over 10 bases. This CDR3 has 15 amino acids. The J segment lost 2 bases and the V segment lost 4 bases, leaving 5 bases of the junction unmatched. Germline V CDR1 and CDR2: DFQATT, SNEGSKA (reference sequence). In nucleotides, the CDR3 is TGCAGTGCTACGCGGACTAGCGGACCCTACAATGAGCAGTTCTTC. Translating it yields CSATRTSGPYNEQFF.

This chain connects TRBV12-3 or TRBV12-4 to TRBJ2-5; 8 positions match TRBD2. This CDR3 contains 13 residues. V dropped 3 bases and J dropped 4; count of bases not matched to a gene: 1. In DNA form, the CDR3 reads TGTGCCAGCAGTTTGCTAGCGGGAGAGACCCAGTACTTC. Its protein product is CASSLLAGETQYF.